The 2 T cell receptor beta chains below all came from one sample that was sequenced in a study of T cells in Graves' hyperthyroidism and ophthalmopathy. Authors of the study amplified TCR beta CDR3 regions from RNA transcripts. First-round RT-PCR with HTBI primers amplified the TCR CDR3 region. MiXCR was run by TCRdb on the multiplex PCR reads, yielding one entry per CDR3 protein. This table holds more than 300,000 distinct CDR3 sequences, approximately 15% found once. Sequencing was carried out using blood. The receptors derive from a woman in her sixties or seventies with Graves' hyperthyroidism.

The chain links TRBV7-9 to TRBJ2-5, with 7 positions matching TRBD1. CDR3 length equals 14 residues. Trimming at V came to 5 bases and at J to 2 bases, leaving 5 bases not matched to a gene. CDR1 is SEHNR, CDR2 FQNEAQ, per germline (reference sequence). CDR3 sequence: CASSRRQGQETQYF. The CDR3, as DNA: TGTGCCAGCAGCCGTAGACAGGGTCAAGAGACCCAGTACTTC.

In this sample, this clonotype turned up many times. The gene calls are TRBV29-1 and TRBJ2-3; D tentatively reads TRBD1 or TRBD2 (7 bases each). The CDR3 loop spans 16 amino acids. The germline CDR1 and CDR2 sequences are SQVTM and ANQGSEA. V was pared by 7 bases and J by 0 bases, with 20 bases between. The CDR3 loop is CSAKGGSSGSTDTQYF. CDR3 DNA sequence: TGCAGCGCCAAAGGGGGCTCTAGCGGTAGCACAGATACGCAGTATTTT.